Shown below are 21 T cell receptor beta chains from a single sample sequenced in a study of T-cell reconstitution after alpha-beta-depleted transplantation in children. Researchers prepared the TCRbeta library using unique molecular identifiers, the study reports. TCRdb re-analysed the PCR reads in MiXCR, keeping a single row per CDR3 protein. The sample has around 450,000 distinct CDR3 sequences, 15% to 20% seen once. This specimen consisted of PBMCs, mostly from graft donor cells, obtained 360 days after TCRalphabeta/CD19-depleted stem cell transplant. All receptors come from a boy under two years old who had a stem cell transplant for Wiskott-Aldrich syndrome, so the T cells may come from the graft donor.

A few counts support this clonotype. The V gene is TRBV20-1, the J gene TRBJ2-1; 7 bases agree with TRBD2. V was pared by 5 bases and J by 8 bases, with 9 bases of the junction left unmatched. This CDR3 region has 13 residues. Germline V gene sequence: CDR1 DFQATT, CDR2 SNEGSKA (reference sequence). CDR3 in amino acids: CSAPWTRDDEQFF. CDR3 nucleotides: TGCAGTGCTCCCTGGACTAGGGACGATGAGCAGTTCTTC.

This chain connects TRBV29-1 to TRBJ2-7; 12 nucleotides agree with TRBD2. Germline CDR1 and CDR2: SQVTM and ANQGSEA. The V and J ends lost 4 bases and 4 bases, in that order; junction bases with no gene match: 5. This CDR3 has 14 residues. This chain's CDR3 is CSVVPTSGRYEQYF. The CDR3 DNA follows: TGCAGCGTTGTTCCAACTAGCGGGAGGTACGAGCAGTACTTC.

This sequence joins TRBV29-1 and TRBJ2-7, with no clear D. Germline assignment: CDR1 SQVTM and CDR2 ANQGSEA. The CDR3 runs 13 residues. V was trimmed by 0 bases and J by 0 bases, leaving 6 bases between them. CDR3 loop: CSVEDDTSYEQYF. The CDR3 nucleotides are TGCAGCGTTGAAGATGATACCTCCTACGAGCAGTACTTC.

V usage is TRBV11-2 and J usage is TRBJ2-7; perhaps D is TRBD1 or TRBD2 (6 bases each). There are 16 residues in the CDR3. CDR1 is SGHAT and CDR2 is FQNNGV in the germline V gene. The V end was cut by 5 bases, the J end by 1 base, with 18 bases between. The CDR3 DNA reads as TGTGCCAGCAGCCCCATGAGGGGGGCCCTTTCCTACGAGCAGTACTTC. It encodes CASSPMRGALSYEQYF.

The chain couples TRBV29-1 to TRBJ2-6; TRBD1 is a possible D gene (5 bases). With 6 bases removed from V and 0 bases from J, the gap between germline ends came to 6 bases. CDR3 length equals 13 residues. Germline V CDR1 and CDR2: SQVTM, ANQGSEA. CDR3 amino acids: CSVTGSGANVLTF. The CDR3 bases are TGCAGCGTCACAGGCTCTGGGGCCAACGTCCTGACTTTC.

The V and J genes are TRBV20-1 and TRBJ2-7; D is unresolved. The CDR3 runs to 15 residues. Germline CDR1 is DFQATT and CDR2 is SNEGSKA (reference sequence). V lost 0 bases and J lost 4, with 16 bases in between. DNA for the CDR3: TGCAGTGCTAGAGATTCCCGGGTTTTAGGGTACGAGCAGTACTTC. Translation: CSARDSRVLGYEQYF.

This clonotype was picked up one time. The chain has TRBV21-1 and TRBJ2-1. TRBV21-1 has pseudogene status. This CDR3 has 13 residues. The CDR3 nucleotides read TGTGCCAGCAGCACTTCAGGTTGCAATGAGCAGTTCTTC. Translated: CASSTSGCNEQFF.

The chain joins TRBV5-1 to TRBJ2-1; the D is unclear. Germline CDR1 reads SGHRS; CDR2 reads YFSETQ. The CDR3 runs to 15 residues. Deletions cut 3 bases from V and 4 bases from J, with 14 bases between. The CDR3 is CASSSGWLQYNEQFF. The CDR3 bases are TGCGCCAGCAGCTCCGGTTGGCTACAATACAATGAGCAGTTCTTC. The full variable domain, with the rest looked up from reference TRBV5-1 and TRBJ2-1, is KAGVTQTPRYLIKTRGQQVTLSCSPISGHRSVSWYQQTPGQGLQFLFEYFSETQRNKGNFPGRFSGRQFSNSRSEMNVSTLELGDSALYLCASSSGWLQYNEQFFGPGTRLTVL.

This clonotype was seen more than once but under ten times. The CDR3 protein is CASSTENTGELFF. The DNA for the CDR3 is TGTGCCAGCAGCACGGAGAACACCGGGGAGCTGTTTTTT. This chain uses TRBV7-2 with TRBJ2-2; D remains unclear. V lost 5 bases, J lost 1 base, and 5 bases lay in between. Germline-derived CDR1 and CDR2 are SGHTA and FQGNSA. The CDR3 is 13 amino acids.

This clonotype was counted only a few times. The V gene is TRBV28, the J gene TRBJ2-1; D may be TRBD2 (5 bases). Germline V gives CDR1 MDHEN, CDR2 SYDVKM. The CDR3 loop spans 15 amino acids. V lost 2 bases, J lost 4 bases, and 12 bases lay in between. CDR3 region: CASSLVGRGYNEQFF. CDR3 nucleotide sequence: TGTGCCAGCAGTTTAGTCGGACGGGGATACAATGAGCAGTTCTTC. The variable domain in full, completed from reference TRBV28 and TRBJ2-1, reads DVKVTQSSRYLVKRTGEKVFLECVQDMDHENMFWYRQDPGLGLRLIYFSYDVKMKEKGDIPEGYSVSREKKERFSLILESASTNQTSMYLCASSLVGRGYNEQFFGPGTRLTVL.

The CDR3 is CASSLEGLPGETQYF. The CDR3 bases are TGTGCCAGCAGTTTGGAGGGACTGCCAGGGGAGACCCAGTACTTC. This chain uses TRBV12-3 or TRBV12-4 with TRBJ2-5; perhaps TRBD2 as D (6 bases). Between the trimmed V and J ends, which lost 3 bases and 5 bases, there was a span of 16 bases. The CDR3 loop spans 15 amino acids.

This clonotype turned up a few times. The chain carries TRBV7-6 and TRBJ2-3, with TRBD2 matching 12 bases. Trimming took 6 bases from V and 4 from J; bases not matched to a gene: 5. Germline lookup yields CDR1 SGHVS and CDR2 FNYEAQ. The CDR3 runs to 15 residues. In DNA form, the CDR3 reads TGTGCCAGCAGTCCACTAGCGGGGGGCCCAGATACGCAGTATTTT. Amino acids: CASSPLAGGPDTQYF.

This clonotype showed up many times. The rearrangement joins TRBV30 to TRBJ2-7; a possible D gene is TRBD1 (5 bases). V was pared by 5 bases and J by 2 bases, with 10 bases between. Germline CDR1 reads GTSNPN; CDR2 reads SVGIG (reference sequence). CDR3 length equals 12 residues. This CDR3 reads CAWGHAPYEQYF. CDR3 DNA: TGTGCCTGGGGACATGCGCCCTACGAGCAGTACTTC.

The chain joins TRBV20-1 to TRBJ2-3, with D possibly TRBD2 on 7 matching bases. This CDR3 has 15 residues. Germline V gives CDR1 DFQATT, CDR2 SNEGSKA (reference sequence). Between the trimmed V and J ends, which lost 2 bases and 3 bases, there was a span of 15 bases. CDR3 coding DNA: TGCAGTGCTAGAAGGGGGGGACTGGGGACAGATACGCAGTATTTT. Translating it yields CSARRGGLGTDTQYF.

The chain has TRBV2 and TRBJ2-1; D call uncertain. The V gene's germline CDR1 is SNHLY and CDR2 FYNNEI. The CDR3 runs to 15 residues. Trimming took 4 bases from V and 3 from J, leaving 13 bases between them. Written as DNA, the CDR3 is TGTGCCAGCAGTGTAGGGTACCTCTACTACAATGAGCAGTTCTTC. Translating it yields CASSVGYLYYNEQFF.

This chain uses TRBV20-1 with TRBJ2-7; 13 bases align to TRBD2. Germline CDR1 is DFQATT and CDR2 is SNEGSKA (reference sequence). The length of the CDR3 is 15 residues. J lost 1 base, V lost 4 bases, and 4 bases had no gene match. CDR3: CSAIRTSGSSYEQYF. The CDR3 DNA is TGCAGTGCTATAAGGACTAGCGGGAGTTCCTACGAGCAGTACTTC.

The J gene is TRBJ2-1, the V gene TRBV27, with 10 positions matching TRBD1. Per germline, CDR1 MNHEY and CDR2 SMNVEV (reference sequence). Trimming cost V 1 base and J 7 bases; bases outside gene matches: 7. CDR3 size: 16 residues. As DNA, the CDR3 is TGTGCCAGCAGTTTATATGACAGGGGGCCCCCGAATGAGCAGTTCTTC. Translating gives CASSLYDRGPPNEQFF.

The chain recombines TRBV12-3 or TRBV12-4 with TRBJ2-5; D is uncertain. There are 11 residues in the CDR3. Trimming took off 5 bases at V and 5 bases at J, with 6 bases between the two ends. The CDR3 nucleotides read TGTGCCAGCAGTCAAATCGAGACCCAGTACTTC. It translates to CASSQIETQYF.

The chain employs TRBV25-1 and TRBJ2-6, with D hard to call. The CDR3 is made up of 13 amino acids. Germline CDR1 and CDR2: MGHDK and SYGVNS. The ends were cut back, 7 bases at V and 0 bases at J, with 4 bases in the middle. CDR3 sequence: CASTGSGANVLTF. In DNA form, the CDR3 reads TGTGCCAGCACAGGCTCTGGGGCCAACGTCCTGACTTTC. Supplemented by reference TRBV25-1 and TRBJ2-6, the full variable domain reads EADIYQTPRYLVIGTGKKITLECSQTMGHDKMYWYQQDPGMELHLIHYSYGVNSTEKGDLSSESTVSRIRTEHFPLTLESARPSHTSQYLCASTGSGANVLTFGAGSRLTVL.

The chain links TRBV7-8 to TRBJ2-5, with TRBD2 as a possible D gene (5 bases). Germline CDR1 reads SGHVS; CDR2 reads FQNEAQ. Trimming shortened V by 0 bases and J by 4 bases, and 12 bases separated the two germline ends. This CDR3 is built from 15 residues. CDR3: CASSLARDFRETQYF. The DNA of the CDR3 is TGTGCCAGCAGCTTAGCCCGGGATTTCCGAGAGACCCAGTACTTC.

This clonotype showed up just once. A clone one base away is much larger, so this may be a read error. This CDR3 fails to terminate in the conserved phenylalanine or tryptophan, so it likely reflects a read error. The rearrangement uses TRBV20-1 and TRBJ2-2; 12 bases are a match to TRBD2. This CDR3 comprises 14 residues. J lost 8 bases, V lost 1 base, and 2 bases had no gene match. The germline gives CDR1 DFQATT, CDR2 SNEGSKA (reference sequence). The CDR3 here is CSARGTSGIGELFL. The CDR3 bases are TGCAGTGCTAGAGGGACTAGCGGGATTGGGGAGCTGTTTTTA.